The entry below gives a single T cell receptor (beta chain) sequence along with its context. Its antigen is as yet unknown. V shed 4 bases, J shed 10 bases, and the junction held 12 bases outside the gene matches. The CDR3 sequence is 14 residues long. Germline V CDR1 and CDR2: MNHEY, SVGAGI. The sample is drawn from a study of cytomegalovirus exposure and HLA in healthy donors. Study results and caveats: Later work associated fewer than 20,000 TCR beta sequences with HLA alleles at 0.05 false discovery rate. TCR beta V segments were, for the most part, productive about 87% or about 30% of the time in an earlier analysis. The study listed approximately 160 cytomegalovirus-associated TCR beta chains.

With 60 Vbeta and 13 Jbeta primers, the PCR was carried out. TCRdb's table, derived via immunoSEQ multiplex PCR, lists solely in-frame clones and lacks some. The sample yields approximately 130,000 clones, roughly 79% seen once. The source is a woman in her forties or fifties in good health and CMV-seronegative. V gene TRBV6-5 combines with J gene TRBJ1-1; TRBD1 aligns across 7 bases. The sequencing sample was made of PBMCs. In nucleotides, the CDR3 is TGTGCCAGCAGTTTAACAGGGGCCCCCCAGGGAGCTTTCTTT. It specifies CASSLTGAPQGAFF.